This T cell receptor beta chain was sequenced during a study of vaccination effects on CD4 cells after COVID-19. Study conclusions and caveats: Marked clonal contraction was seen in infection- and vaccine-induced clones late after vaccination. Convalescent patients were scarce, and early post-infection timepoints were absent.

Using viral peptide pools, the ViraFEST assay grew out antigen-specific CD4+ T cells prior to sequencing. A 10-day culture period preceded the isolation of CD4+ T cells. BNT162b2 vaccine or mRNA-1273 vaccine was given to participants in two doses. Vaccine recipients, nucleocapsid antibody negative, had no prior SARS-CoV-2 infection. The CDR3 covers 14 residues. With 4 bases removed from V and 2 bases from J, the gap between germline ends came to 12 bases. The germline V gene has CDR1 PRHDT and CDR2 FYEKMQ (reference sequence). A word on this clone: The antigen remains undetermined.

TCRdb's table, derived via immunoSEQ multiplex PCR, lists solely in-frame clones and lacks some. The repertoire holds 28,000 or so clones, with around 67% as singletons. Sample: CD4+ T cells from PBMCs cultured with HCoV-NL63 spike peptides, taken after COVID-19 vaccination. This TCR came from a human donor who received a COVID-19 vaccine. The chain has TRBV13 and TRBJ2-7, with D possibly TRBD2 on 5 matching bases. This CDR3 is CASSSGRRTYEQYF. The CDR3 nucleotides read TGTGCCAGCAGCTCCGGGCGGAGGACCTACGAGCAGTACTTC.